This T cell receptor beta chain was identified in a study of blood T cell repertoires in COVID-19. The germline gives CDR1 SGHNT, CDR2 YENEEA. The junction had 4 bases not matched to a gene; V was cut back by 5 bases and J by 7 bases. The length of the CDR3 is 13 residues. The protocol was immunoSEQ multiplex PCR, while the TCRdb copy is restricted to in-frame clones and leaves out a portion. The sample records about 43,000 clones, about four fifths being singletons. The sample was peripheral blood. The receptor was derived from a woman of 80 years or more with acute or convalescent COVID-19. The gene calls are TRBV11-3 and TRBJ1-2, with TRBD1 matching over 10 bases. CDR3 sequence reads: CASSPGQGSGYTF. CDR3 nucleotide sequence: TGTGCCAGCAGCCCGGGACAGGGGTCTGGCTACACCTTC. Full variable domain (remainder filled in from reference TRBV11-3 and TRBJ1-2): EAGVVQSPRYKIIEKKQPVAFWCNPISGHNTLYWYLQNLGQGPELLIRYENEEAVDDSQLPKDRFSAERLKGVDSTLKIQPAELGDSAVYLCASSPGQGSGYTFGSGTRLTVV.